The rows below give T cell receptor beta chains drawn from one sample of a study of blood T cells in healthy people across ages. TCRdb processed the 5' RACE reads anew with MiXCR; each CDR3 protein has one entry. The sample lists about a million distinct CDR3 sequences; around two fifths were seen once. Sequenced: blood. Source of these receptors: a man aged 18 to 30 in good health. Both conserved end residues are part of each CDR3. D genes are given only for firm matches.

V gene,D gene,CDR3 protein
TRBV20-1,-,CSARFQDLKTEAFF
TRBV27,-,CASSRGGPNQPQHF
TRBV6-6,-,CASSYGISYEQFF
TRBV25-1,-,CASSEPHKYEQYF
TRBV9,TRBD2,CASSASGGRHNEQFF
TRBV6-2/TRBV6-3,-,CASSYSLLTDTQYF
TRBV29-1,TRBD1,CSATDRGSYNEQYF
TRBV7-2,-,CASSLWSGELFF
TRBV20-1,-,CSAGGTSITDTQYF
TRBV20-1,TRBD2,CSARNGGGATYNEQYF
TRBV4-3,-,CASSQGSSNEQFF
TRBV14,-,CASSQDLGWGEETQYF
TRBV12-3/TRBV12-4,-,CASSISEETQYF